The 21 T cell receptor beta chains reported below all come from one sample, sequenced in a study of vaccination effects on CD4 cells after COVID-19. The protocol was immunoSEQ multiplex PCR, while the TCRdb copy is restricted to in-frame clones and leaves out a portion. The sample has tens of thousands of clones; about 74% are singletons. Their target antigens are unknown. Ahead of sequencing, the ViraFEST assay grew antigen-specific CD4+ T cells using viral peptide pools. Researchers isolated CD4+ T cells once 9 to 11 days of culture had elapsed. BNT162b2 vaccine or mRNA-1273 vaccine was given to participants in two doses. Here the sequenced sample was CD4+ T cells from PBMCs cultured with HCoV-OC43 spike peptides, taken after COVID-19 vaccination. Stated subset: HCoV-OC43 spike overlapping peptide pool stimulation. Receptors originate from a human donor who received a COVID-19 vaccine.

The V gene is TRBV10-3, the J gene TRBJ2-3; TRBD2 aligns across 8 bases. Germline lookup yields CDR1 ENHRY and CDR2 SYGVKD. V shed 3 bases and J 5 bases; nucleotides not matched to a gene: 4. The CDR3 is made up of 14 amino acids. For the CDR3, the DNA is TGTGCCATCAGTGACAGCGGGGGTGAAGATACGCAGTATTTT. Its translation: CAISDSGGEDTQYF.

V is TRBV3-1 (or the pseudogene TRBV3-2) and J is TRBJ1-5; the D gene is possibly TRBD1 (5 bases). Trimming stripped 5 bases from V and 4 bases from J, with 12 bases between. CDR3 length equals 14 residues. Germline V gene lookup returns CDR1 LGHDT and CDR2 YNNKEL (reference sequence). The CDR3 protein is CASSSWGENQPQHF. The CDR3 DNA reads TGTGCCAGCAGCTCCTGGGGGGAAAATCAGCCCCAGCATTTT.

The chain employs TRBV2 and TRBJ2-3; D gene unclear. Trimming removed 4 bases at V and 7 bases at J, with 12 bases between. The CDR3 is 13 residues long. CDR1 and CDR2 (germline): SNHLY, FYNNEI. Here the CDR3 DNA reads TGTGCCAGCAGTGGGGATGGGGTAAATACGCAGTATTTT. It specifies CASSGDGVNTQYF.

V is TRBV24-1 and J is TRBJ1-2, with a weak D call TRBD1 (6 bases). The CDR3 consists of 16 residues. Germline CDR1 reads KGHDR; CDR2 reads SFDVKD. Deletions cut 9 bases from V and 5 bases from J, with 24 bases between. CDR3 coding DNA: TGTGCCACCCAAAAGTCGGACAGCCAGTCTCTTTATGGCTACACCTTC. It specifies CATQKSDSQSLYGYTF.

CDR3 in amino acids: CASRRQGTPRSGANVLTF. The CDR3 nucleotides read TGCGCCAGCAGACGACAGGGGACTCCCAGGTCTGGGGCCAACGTCCTGACTTTC. V gene TRBV10-1 combines with J gene TRBJ2-6; 8 positions agree with TRBD1. Germline V CDR1 and CDR2: WNHNN, SYGVQD (reference sequence). Trimming removed 6 bases from V and 1 base from J; junction bases left unmatched: 11. The CDR3 consists of 18 residues.

V gene TRBV5-1 combines with J gene TRBJ1-2, with D uncertain. Trimming left V 1 base short and J 8 bases short, with 12 bases between. CDR1 and CDR2 from the germline V gene are SGHRS and YFSETQ. This CDR3 has 13 residues. The CDR3 bases are TGCGCCAGCAGCTTGAGAGCAGAGGGCGGCTACACCTTC. It codes for CASSLRAEGGYTF.

This chain joins TRBV29-1 and TRBJ2-2, with D possibly called TRBD1 or TRBD2 (6 bases each). Trimming removed 8 bases from V and 0 bases from J, with 25 bases in between. Germline V gives CDR1 SQVTM, CDR2 ANQGSEA. This CDR3 contains 18 residues. CDR3 sequence reads: CSLSVGGPKYANTGELFF. CDR3 in DNA: TGCAGCCTTTCCGTCGGGGGCCCGAAATACGCGAACACCGGGGAGCTGTTTTTT.

V usage is TRBV21-1 and J usage is TRBJ1-1. TRBV21-1 is tagged as a pseudogene. The CDR3 runs 14 residues. The CDR3, as DNA: TGTGCCAGCAGCAAAGTGGCCCACAGAGGGGAAGCTTTCTTT. Translated, it gives CASSKVAHRGEAFF.

The genes are TRBV2 and TRBJ2-2; no definite D call. Germline V lookup: CDR1 SNHLY, CDR2 FYNNEI. This CDR3 is built from 13 residues. Trimming pared 6 bases from V and 2 bases from J, leaving 7 bases between. The CDR3 loop reads CASRLENTGELFF. The CDR3 nucleotides are TGTGCCAGCAGGCTTGAAAACACCGGGGAGCTGTTTTTT.

This chain connects TRBV5-6 to TRBJ1-5; 7 positions agree with TRBD1. Germline loops: CDR1 SGHDT, CDR2 YYEEEE. CDR3 size: 18 residues. V lost 3 bases, J lost 0 bases, and 12 bases stayed unmatched. The chain's CDR3 is CASSSLKPGQYSNQPQHF. CDR3 DNA: TGTGCCAGCAGCTCCTTAAAACCGGGACAGTATAGCAATCAGCCCCAGCATTTT.

The V gene is TRBV5-1, the J gene TRBJ1-2, with D unresolved. This CDR3 is built from 14 residues. V dropped 1 base and J dropped 8 bases, with 15 bases sitting between them. In germline, CDR1 is SGHRS, CDR2 YFSETQ. The CDR3 sequence: CASSLSDTLGGYTF. The DNA for the CDR3 is TGCGCCAGCAGCTTGTCCGACACCCTCGGGGGCTACACCTTC. Based on the CDR3 plus reference TRBV5-1 and TRBJ1-2, the full variable domain is KAGVTQTPRYLIKTRGQQVTLSCSPISGHRSVSWYQQTPGQGLQFLFEYFSETQRNKGNFPGRFSGRQFSNSRSEMNVSTLELGDSALYLCASSLSDTLGGYTFGSGTRLTVV.

In this sample, this clone turned up once. The chain combines TRBV6-5 with TRBJ2-5, with TRBD1 as a possible D gene (6 bases). V lost 0 bases to trimming and J lost 2 bases, with 10 bases between them. Germline V gives CDR1 MNHEY, CDR2 SVGAGI. The CDR3 is 15 amino acids. The CDR3 sequence: CASSYSTGQQETQYF. CDR3 in DNA: TGTGCCAGCAGTTACTCAACAGGACAGCAAGAGACCCAGTACTTC.

The rearrangement joins TRBV18 to TRBJ2-3, with D possibly being TRBD1 (7 bases). Trimming removed 3 bases at V and 6 bases at J, with 16 bases between. The germline V gene encodes CDR1 KGHSH and CDR2 LQKENI. The CDR3 loop spans 15 amino acids. CDR3 DNA sequence: TGTGCCAGCTCACCCGGAGGGGGCACGATGGATACGCAGTATTTT. It yields the protein CASSPGGGTMDTQYF.

V gene TRBV27 combines with J gene TRBJ1-3, with D hard to call. CDR1 is MNHEY and CDR2 is SMNVEV in the germline V gene (reference sequence). V was shortened by 1 base and J by 2 bases, with 9 bases between the two germline ends. The CDR3 has 15 residues. In DNA form, the CDR3 reads TGTGCCAGCAGTTTATACGGAAGCACTGGAAACACCATATATTTT. Its protein product is CASSLYGSTGNTIYF.

This chain links TRBV18 with TRBJ2-3, with TRBD2 identical over 8 bases. Losses at the gene ends were 3 bases for V and 7 bases for J; bases not matched to a gene: 12. The CDR3 is 16 amino acids. Germline V gene data show CDR1 as KGHSH and CDR2 as LQKENI. The CDR3, as DNA: TGTGCCAGCTCACCTATAGGACTAGCTGAAGGGAATACGCAGTATTTT. Its protein is CASSPIGLAEGNTQYF.

The chain is built from TRBV11-3 and TRBJ2-5; D unclear. Germline CDR1 SGHNT, CDR2 YENEEA. V lost 5 bases to trimming and J lost 1 base, with 26 bases between them. The CDR3 is made up of 19 amino acids. CDR3 loop: CASSRVTFWVALGQETQYF. The CDR3 DNA is TGTGCCAGCAGCCGCGTTACCTTCTGGGTCGCGCTAGGCCAAGAGACCCAGTACTTC.

The V call is TRBV19, the J call TRBJ2-3, with 8 bases that match TRBD1. The V gene's germline CDR1 is LNHDA and CDR2 SQIVND (reference sequence). The CDR3 is 14 residues long. J gave up 2 bases and V 3 bases, and 1 base lay outside the gene matches. The CDR3 protein is CASSMTGVTDTQYF. CDR3 nucleotides: TGTGCCAGTAGTATGACAGGGGTCACAGATACGCAGTATTTT.

The rearrangement uses TRBV7-2 and TRBJ2-7; possible D gene TRBD2, 6 bases. Trimming shortened V by 1 base and J by 2 bases, and 15 bases separated the two germline ends. The CDR3 length is 16 residues. Germline values: CDR1 SGHTA, CDR2 FQGNSA. In DNA form, the CDR3 reads TGTGCCAGCAGCTTAGATTCCGGGAGCACCGCCTACGAGCAGTACTTC. This gives the protein CASSLDSGSTAYEQYF.

Here the CDR3 DNA reads TGCGCCAGCAGCCAAGTTCCGGGACAACCTAATGAAAAACTGTTTTTT. Translation gives CASSQVPGQPNEKLFF. This chain joins TRBV4-1 and TRBJ1-4; maybe TRBD1 (6 bases). The CDR3 consists of 16 residues. Germline CDR1 MGHRA, CDR2 YSYEKL. The V gene lost 1 base and the J gene lost 3 bases, with 12 bases spanning the gap.

The V call is TRBV19, the J call TRBJ1-1; 7 bases agree with TRBD1. This CDR3 is built from 15 residues. Germline V CDR1 and CDR2: LNHDA, SQIVND (reference sequence). V was clipped by 3 bases and J by 0 bases; unmatched bases: 4. CDR3 sequence reads: CASSMTGTVNTEAFF. DNA for the CDR3: TGTGCCAGTAGTATGACCGGGACAGTGAACACTGAAGCTTTCTTT.

The V call is TRBV7-8, the J call TRBJ1-4; D gene ambiguous. The germline V gene encodes CDR1 SGHVS and CDR2 FQNEAQ. CDR3 size: 15 residues. With 5 bases removed from V and 4 bases from J, the gap between germline ends came to 14 bases. CDR3 residues: CASSGESRYNEKLFF. Written as DNA, the CDR3 is TGTGCCAGCAGCGGCGAAAGTAGATATAATGAAAAACTGTTTTTT.